This TCR beta chain was captured in a study of blood T cell repertoires in COVID-19. Overall study: COVID-19 samples collected from the United States, Italy and Spain covered acute and convalescent phases.

How the authors handled the data: Amplification from reference gene primers served as the basis for estimated nucleated cell counts. Profiling relied on immunoSEQ multiplex PCR, and the TCRdb table lists in-frame clones only, not all of them. Clonal size and the V and J genes are those of that table, whereas D and trimming came from the DNA. The sample records some 240,000 clones, 90% being singletons. Patients at the Seattle site were enrolled during active infection and followed longitudinally. The CDR3 length is 13 residues. V gave up 10 bases and J gave up 4 bases, with 14 bases separating them. The sequenced sample was peripheral blood. The chain has TRBV5-3 and TRBJ1-4; D gene ambiguous. TRBV5-3 is filed as an ORF, its function uncertain. This TCR was recovered from a woman aged 55-69 years with COVID-19, enrolled during active disease. Written as DNA, the CDR3 is TGTGCCGAAACGCGACACTTTAATGAAAAACTGTTTTTT. As protein: CAETRHFNEKLFF.